This T cell receptor beta chain is from a study of shared clonotypes between healthy human individuals. The table came from immunoSEQ multiplex PCR; TCRdb's copy has only in-frame clones and leaves some out. The sample has a few million clones, 93% seen once. In its sample, this clone was seen once. What it binds is unknown. V lost 3 bases to trimming and J lost 4 bases; unmatched junction nucleotides: 6. The germline gives CDR1 SGDLS, CDR2 YYNGEE. The CDR3 extends over 15 amino acids. Study results and limitations: Sampling involved blood alone; tissue repertoires likely differ.

It was CD45RO-negative cells, positively selected for CCR7, that made up naive CD8 cells, with terminally differentiated effector memory CD45RA+ cells excluded. The chain links TRBV9 to TRBJ1-2, with 10 bases identical to TRBD1. This TCR came from a man aged 18-30 years in good health. Some clones in this sample may be carry-over from other donors' samples. Sequences were obtained from naive CD8+ T cells from PBMCs. The CDR3 sequence: CASSATGTGVYGYTF. CDR3 coding DNA: TGTGCCAGCAGCGCTACGGGGACAGGGGTCTATGGCTACACCTTC.